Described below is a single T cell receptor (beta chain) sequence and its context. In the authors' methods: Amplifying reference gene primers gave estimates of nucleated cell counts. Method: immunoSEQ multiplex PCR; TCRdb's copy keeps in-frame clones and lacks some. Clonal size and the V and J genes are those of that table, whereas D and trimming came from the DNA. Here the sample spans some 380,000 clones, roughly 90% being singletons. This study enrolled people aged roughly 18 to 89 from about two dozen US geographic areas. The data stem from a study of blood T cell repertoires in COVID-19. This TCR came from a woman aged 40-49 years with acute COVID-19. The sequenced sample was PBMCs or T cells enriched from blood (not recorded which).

The CDR3 bases are TGTGCCAGCAGCCCGGCGACAGGAAACCACTATGGCTACACCTTC. This sequence encodes CASSPATGNHYGYTF. V is TRBV7-2 and J is TRBJ1-2, with D perhaps TRBD1 (6 bases). The germline V gene encodes CDR1 SGHTA and CDR2 FQGNSA. CDR3 length equals 15 residues. V dropped 5 bases and J dropped 3 bases, with 16 bases sitting between them.